A single sample is the source of the 5 T cell receptor beta chains below, sequenced in a study of CD8+ T cells in alopecia areata. RNA, once extracted, was reverse transcribed into cDNA for use as the sequencing template. Repertoires were generated with immunoSEQ multiplex PCR, while TCRdb's copy carries only in-frame clones and drops some. The sample counts a few thousand clones, none seen once; the ten largest own more than 7.5%. The time point was: mouse skin 3 weeks after grafting. The sample in question was skin, obtained at week 3. These receptors came from a C3H/HeJ mouse with alopecia areata. These mice share the MHC haplotype H2-k.

In its sample, this clone was seen a few times. Gene names and germline refer to mouse. Read sequence stops 4 residues before the CDR3 end, and the germline J gene provides the missing end. The gene calls are TRBV19 and TRBJ1-4; 12 nucleotides line up with TRBD1. The CDR3 has 16 amino acids. CDR1 and CDR2 (germline): FNHDT, SITEND (reference sequence). The CDR3 loop is CASSSSGTGGGERLFF. The CDR3 bases that were read are TGTGCCAGCAGTTCCTCCGGGACAGGGGGCGGCGAA.

Comments on this clone: Gene and germline names: mouse. The sequence runs out 4 residues before the end of the CDR3; the remainder is reconstructed from the germline J gene. The chain is built from TRBV13-2 and TRBJ2-7, with 14 nucleotides matching TRBD2. Per the germline V gene, CDR1 is NNHNN and CDR2 is SYGAGS (reference sequence). CDR3 size: 15 residues. CDR3 loop: CASGEGLGGRDEQYF. Partial CDR3 DNA: TGTGCCAGCGGTGAGGGACTGGGGGGGCGCGAT.

By sample fraction, this clone is medium-sized (0.01 to 0.1%). Genes and germline come from the mouse. Read sequence stops 4 residues before the CDR3 end, and the germline J gene provides the missing end. The chain combines TRBV1 with TRBJ1-1, with 12 bases identical to TRBD1. The germline V gene has CDR1 NSQYPW and CDR2 LRSPGD (reference sequence). Germline trimming cut 3 bases from V and 4 bases from J; bases unmatched to any gene: 6. The CDR3 totals 16 residues. The DNA read from the CDR3 is TGCACCTGCAGTGCCCCGGGACAGGGGGCGGGCACA. Residues: CTCSAPGQGAGT. The whole CDR3 sequence is CTCSAPGQGAGTEVFF.

This clone is categorized as medium-sized. Germline and genes: mouse. The read comes to an end 4 residues before the CDR3 does, leaving the germline J gene to fill in the end. The chain couples TRBV29 to TRBJ1-2; 7 bases match TRBD1. Losses at the gene ends were 0 bases for V and 0 bases for J; bases not matched to a gene: 1. Germline V gene sequence: CDR1 MSHET, CDR2 SYDVDS. The CDR3 totals 15 residues. The DNA read from the CDR3 is TGTGCTAGCAGTTTATCCGGGACAGCAAACTCC. Amino acid sequence: CASSLSGTANS. The entire CDR3 protein is CASSLSGTANSDYTF.

In this sample, this clone turned up many times. Here the gene names and germline are mouse. The read finishes 4 residues shy of the CDR3 end, and the germline J gene is used to complete it. This chain connects TRBV13-3 to TRBJ2-7; the match to TRBD2 covers 13 bases. Trimming took 5 bases from V and 0 from J; bases not matched to a gene: 2. The CDR3 is 15 residues long. The V gene's germline CDR1 is NNHDY and CDR2 SYVADS. The sequenced part of the CDR3 DNA is TGTGCCAGCAGGGGACTGGGGGGGAACTCCTAT. As protein: CASRGLGGNSY. The full CDR3 protein reads CASRGLGGNSYEQYF.